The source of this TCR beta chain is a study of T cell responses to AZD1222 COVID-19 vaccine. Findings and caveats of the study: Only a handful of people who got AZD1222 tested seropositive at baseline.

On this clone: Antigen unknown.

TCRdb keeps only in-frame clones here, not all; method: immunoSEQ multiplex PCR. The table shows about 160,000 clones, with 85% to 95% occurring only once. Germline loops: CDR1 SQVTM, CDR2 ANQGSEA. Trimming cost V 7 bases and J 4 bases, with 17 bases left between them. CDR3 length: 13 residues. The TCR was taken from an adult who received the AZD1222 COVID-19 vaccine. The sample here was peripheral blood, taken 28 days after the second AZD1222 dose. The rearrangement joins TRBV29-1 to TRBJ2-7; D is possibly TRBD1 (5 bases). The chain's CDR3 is CSARRQNSYEQYF. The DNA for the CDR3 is TGCAGCGCTAGGAGACAGAATTCATACGAGCAGTACTTC.